The 14 T cell receptor beta chains given below trace back to one sample, sequenced in a study of blood T cell repertoires in COVID-19. The data were produced by immunoSEQ multiplex PCR, yet TCRdb's version contains in-frame clones alone and is incomplete. The sample carries about 200,000 clones, roughly 88% recorded once. Sample: peripheral blood. These receptors originate from a human donor with active or convalescent COVID-19. The donor label of this sample is uncertain.

The chain employs TRBV5-1 and TRBJ2-1; 12 bases are a match to TRBD2. Germline V gives CDR1 SGHRS, CDR2 YFSETQ. J was trimmed by 9 bases and V by 4 bases; bases with no gene match: 8. The CDR3 has 15 residues. The CDR3 region is CASSGASGRAIEQFF. CDR3 bases: TGCGCCAGCAGCGGGGCTAGCGGGAGGGCCATTGAGCAGTTCTTC. Based on the CDR3 plus reference TRBV5-1 and TRBJ2-1, the full variable domain is KAGVTQTPRYLIKTRGQQVTLSCSPISGHRSVSWYQQTPGQGLQFLFEYFSETQRNKGNFPGRFSGRQFSNSRSEMNVSTLELGDSALYLCASSGASGRAIEQFFGPGTRLTVL.

V and J are TRBV19 and TRBJ2-1; 11 nucleotides agree with TRBD1. CDR3 length: 16 amino acids. CDR1 is LNHDA and CDR2 is SQIVND in the germline V gene (reference sequence). Trimming removed 4 bases from V and 7 bases from J; junction bases left unmatched: 9. The CDR3 reads CASSNRDRGGRNEQFF. For the CDR3, the DNA is TGTGCCAGTAGTAACAGGGACAGGGGGGGTAGGAATGAGCAGTTCTTC.

V gene TRBV10-3 combines with J gene TRBJ1-3, with TRBD1 matching 7 bases. CDR3 length: 12 residues. After removal of 10 bases from V and 4 bases from J, the junction contained 4 bases not matched to a gene. Germline lookup yields CDR1 ENHRY and CDR2 SYGVKD. For the CDR3, the DNA is TGTGCCACCGGACAGGAAGGAAACACCATATATTTT. Protein: CATGQEGNTIYF.

This clone has a handful of counts. V is TRBV9 and J is TRBJ2-2; 10 nucleotides match TRBD2. The V and J ends lost 4 bases and 6 bases, in that order; junction bases with no gene match: 15. The CDR3 has 18 residues. Germline loops: CDR1 SGDLS, CDR2 YYNGEE. This CDR3 reads CASSLSRAGGPGSGELFF. CDR3 DNA: TGTGCCAGCAGCCTTAGCCGAGCGGGAGGGCCCGGCTCCGGGGAGCTGTTTTTT.

The chain employs TRBV27 and TRBJ1-2; 7 bases are shared with TRBD1. CDR3 length: 12 amino acids. V shed 6 bases, J shed 5 bases, and the junction held 3 bases outside the gene matches. The germline gives CDR1 MNHEY, CDR2 SMNVEV (reference sequence). Here the CDR3 reads CASRSGGYGYTF. The CDR3 DNA is TGTGCCAGCAGATCAGGGGGGTATGGCTACACCTTC.

V gene TRBV24-1 combines with J gene TRBJ2-3, with a tentative D call TRBD1 (5 bases). Deletions cut 8 bases from V and 3 bases from J, with 20 bases between. The germline gives CDR1 KGHDR, CDR2 SFDVKD. The CDR3 runs 16 residues. The CDR3 loop reads CATTGVDNGLTDTQYF. The CDR3 coding sequence is TGTGCCACCACAGGCGTGGACAACGGGTTGACAGATACGCAGTATTTT.

The rearrangement uses TRBV11-3 and TRBJ1-4; 7 positions agree with TRBD1. Losses at the gene ends were 1 base for V and 4 bases for J; bases not matched to a gene: 3. Germline V gene sequence: CDR1 SGHNT, CDR2 YENEEA. There are 15 residues in the CDR3. This CDR3 is CASSLGGTDNEKLFF. For the CDR3, the DNA is TGTGCCAGCAGCTTAGGAGGGACAGATAATGAAAAACTGTTTTTT.

This chain links TRBV7-9 with TRBJ2-2; 9 positions match TRBD2. The J segment lost 2 bases and the V segment lost 5 bases, leaving 6 bases of the junction unmatched. Germline values: CDR1 SEHNR, CDR2 FQNEAQ (reference sequence). The CDR3 length is 16 residues. The CDR3 DNA sequence: TGTGCCAGCAGCGCCGCTAGCGGGGTTAACACCGGGGAGCTGTTTTTT. Translated, it gives CASSAASGVNTGELFF.

V is TRBV4-1 and J is TRBJ2-5; possibly TRBD2 for D (6 bases). The CDR3 is 17 residues long. With 2 bases removed from V and 9 bases from J, the gap between germline ends came to 25 bases. Looked up from germline, CDR1 is MGHRA and CDR2 is YSYEKL. CDR3 in DNA: TGCGCCAGCAGCCAACATTCCGTAGTGGAGGGTGAACGGCCCCAGTACTTC. It encodes CASSQHSVVEGERPQYF.

The rearrangement links TRBV28 to TRBJ1-2; a weak D match, TRBD1 (5 bases). This CDR3 comprises 14 residues. The germline V gene has CDR1 MDHEN and CDR2 SYDVKM. The ends were cut back, 4 bases at V and 8 bases at J, with 17 bases in the middle. The CDR3 spells CASSSGSFLGGYTF. CDR3 bases: TGTGCCAGCAGTTCAGGGTCGTTCCTCGGCGGCTACACCTTC.

The CDR3 region is CASSYRGWGFLPSGNGTDTQYF. DNA for the CDR3: TGTGCCAGCAGCTATCGTGGGTGGGGGTTTCTCCCTAGCGGGAACGGGACAGATACGCAGTATTTT. This sequence joins TRBV27 and TRBJ2-3, with 9 bases aligning to TRBD2. The CDR3 length is 22 residues. CDR1 is MNHEY and CDR2 is SMNVEV in the germline V gene (reference sequence). V was pared by 6 bases and J by 3 bases, with 28 bases of the junction left unmatched.

This clone was counted once. The rearrangement uses TRBV3-1 (or the pseudogene TRBV3-2) and TRBJ2-7; TRBD1 matches at 9 bases. This CDR3 contains 15 residues. CDR1 LGHDT and CDR2 YNNKEL come from the germline V gene (reference sequence). J lost 2 bases, V lost 4 bases, and 6 bases had no gene match. CDR3: CASSPETGGPYEQYF. The CDR3 DNA reads TGTGCCAGCAGCCCAGAGACAGGGGGTCCCTACGAGCAGTACTTC.

V is TRBV6-5 and J is TRBJ2-7; D not resolved. This CDR3 contains 12 residues. CDR1 MNHEY and CDR2 SVGAGI come from the germline V gene. V lost 6 bases and J lost 3, with 9 bases in between. CDR3 bases: TGTGCCAGCAGCGCCGAGAACTACGAGCAGTACTTC. It is translated as CASSAENYEQYF.

The chain carries TRBV27 and TRBJ2-1; 12 bases agree with TRBD2. Trimming removed 6 bases from V and 5 bases from J; junction bases left unmatched: 5. The germline gives CDR1 MNHEY, CDR2 SMNVEV (reference sequence). The length of the CDR3 is 15 residues. The CDR3 sequence: CASSSLAGGHNEQFF. The CDR3 region has the DNA TGTGCCAGCAGCTCACTAGCGGGAGGCCACAATGAGCAGTTCTTC.